The rows below give T cell receptor beta chains drawn from one sample of a study of vaccination effects on CD4 cells after COVID-19. These receptors' antigens are unknown. Clones were read by immunoSEQ multiplex PCR, and TCRdb kept only the in-frame ones, dropping some. The sample carries some 14,000 clones, about 80% recorded once. Specimen: CD4+ T cells from PBMCs cultured with HCoV-229E spike peptides, collected before COVID-19 vaccination. Receptor source: a human donor who received a COVID-19 vaccine. Each CDR3 is given with its conserved first and last residue.

CDR3aa: CSVGRGDTQYF
v_gene: TRBV29-1
j_gene: TRBJ2-3

CDR3aa: CATAVGLTGGNQPQHF
v_gene: TRBV10-3
j_gene: TRBJ1-5

CDR3aa: CASSLGLARRTYEQYF
v_gene: TRBV5-1
j_gene: TRBJ2-7

CDR3aa: CASSQEGRVDQPQHF
v_gene: TRBV3-1/TRBV3-2
j_gene: TRBJ1-5

CDR3aa: CASSFPGATDTQYF
v_gene: TRBV28
j_gene: TRBJ2-3

CDR3aa: CASSSQRLAVDYNEQFF
v_gene: TRBV27
j_gene: TRBJ2-1

CDR3aa: CASSGGQGITNEQYF
v_gene: TRBV9
j_gene: TRBJ2-7

CDR3aa: CASSLSRGFYSPLHF
v_gene: TRBV27
j_gene: TRBJ1-6

CDR3aa: CASSVEGEGYGYTF
v_gene: TRBV2
j_gene: TRBJ1-2

CDR3aa: CASSLDSSGANVLTF
v_gene: TRBV5-1
j_gene: TRBJ2-6

CDR3aa: CATSDPGGYNQPQHF
v_gene: TRBV24-1
j_gene: TRBJ1-5

CDR3aa: CASSQALRVRFTEAFF
v_gene: TRBV3-1/TRBV3-2
j_gene: TRBJ1-1

CDR3aa: CASSAIRGYEQYF
v_gene: TRBV7-2
j_gene: TRBJ2-7

CDR3aa: CASSLPRTSGDVNEQFF
v_gene: TRBV27
j_gene: TRBJ2-1

CDR3aa: CASSPHRLNYGYTF
v_gene: TRBV27
j_gene: TRBJ1-2

CDR3aa: CARSCPGQGDEKLFF
v_gene: TRBV5-3
j_gene: TRBJ1-4

CDR3aa: CASTGSSGGRGAGANVLTF
v_gene: TRBV4-2
j_gene: TRBJ2-6

CDR3aa: CASSPLSGRGGYTF
v_gene: TRBV27
j_gene: TRBJ1-2

CDR3aa: CSASYRSYNEQFF
v_gene: TRBV20-1
j_gene: TRBJ2-1

CDR3aa: CASSQYSEAFF
v_gene: TRBV3-1/TRBV3-2
j_gene: TRBJ1-1

CDR3aa: CASSLGVTDTQYF
v_gene: TRBV13
j_gene: TRBJ2-3

CDR3aa: CASSPGEAQPQHF
v_gene: TRBV12-3/TRBV12-4
j_gene: TRBJ1-5

CDR3aa: CASSLARDGGSPLHF
v_gene: TRBV5-8
j_gene: TRBJ1-6

CDR3aa: CASSPGGGATNEQFF
v_gene: TRBV14
j_gene: TRBJ2-1

CDR3aa: CSAPGTYEQYF
v_gene: TRBV20-1
j_gene: TRBJ2-7

CDR3aa: CASSVEVGGALGKLFF
v_gene: TRBV2
j_gene: TRBJ1-4

CDR3aa: CASRRQGGSYEQYF
v_gene: TRBV27
j_gene: TRBJ2-7

CDR3aa: CASSLAQSTGELFF
v_gene: TRBV5-1
j_gene: TRBJ2-2

CDR3aa: CASSPPTGNEKLFF
v_gene: TRBV6-5
j_gene: TRBJ1-4

CDR3aa: CASSRPETPQETQYF
v_gene: TRBV14
j_gene: TRBJ2-5

CDR3aa: CATGTGGETQYF
v_gene: TRBV6-5
j_gene: TRBJ2-5

CDR3aa: CASTPHHGIAGTNPSSTDTQYF
v_gene: TRBV6-2/TRBV6-3
j_gene: TRBJ2-3

CDR3aa: CASSGRPAGEQFF
v_gene: TRBV6-5
j_gene: TRBJ2-1

CDR3aa: CAWEQGSRQPQHF
v_gene: TRBV30
j_gene: TRBJ1-5

CDR3aa: CASSIGQGDSGELFF
v_gene: TRBV11-2
j_gene: TRBJ2-2

CDR3aa: CAISRSWGGSEGYTF
v_gene: TRBV10-3
j_gene: TRBJ1-2

CDR3aa: CACSSGRAGTQYF
v_gene: TRBV30
j_gene: TRBJ2-5

CDR3aa: CSVMTGVDGYTF
v_gene: TRBV29-1
j_gene: TRBJ1-2

CDR3aa: CASSHGTGNSPLHF
v_gene: TRBV4-2
j_gene: TRBJ1-6

CDR3aa: CASSQGWNEKLFF
v_gene: TRBV4-1
j_gene: TRBJ1-4

CDR3aa: CASSLALINQPQHF
v_gene: TRBV28
j_gene: TRBJ1-5

CDR3aa: CASSSFGFEVETQYF
v_gene: TRBV7-2
j_gene: TRBJ2-5

CDR3aa: CASSVARGGPDTQYF
v_gene: TRBV2
j_gene: TRBJ2-3

CDR3aa: CASSLRRGNQPQHF
v_gene: TRBV18
j_gene: TRBJ1-5

CDR3aa: CASRDWPTGFTVDYGYTF
v_gene: TRBV11-2
j_gene: TRBJ1-2

CDR3aa: CASSLGIGPDTQYF
v_gene: TRBV11-3
j_gene: TRBJ2-3

CDR3aa: CASSLGRVAVSYEQYF
v_gene: TRBV7-2
j_gene: TRBJ2-7